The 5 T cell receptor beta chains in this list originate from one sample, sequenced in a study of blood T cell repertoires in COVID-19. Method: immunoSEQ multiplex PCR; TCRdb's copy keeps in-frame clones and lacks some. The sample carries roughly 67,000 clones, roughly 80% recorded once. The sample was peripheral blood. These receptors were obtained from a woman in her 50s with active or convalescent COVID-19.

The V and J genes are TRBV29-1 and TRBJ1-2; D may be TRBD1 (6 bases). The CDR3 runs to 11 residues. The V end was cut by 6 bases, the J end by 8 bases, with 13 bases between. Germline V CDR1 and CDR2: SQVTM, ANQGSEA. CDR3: CSVAQGSGYTF. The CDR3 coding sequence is TGCAGCGTCGCACAGGGTAGCGGCTACACCTTC.

CDR3 in amino acids: CASSQDRGDPGSGNTIYF. In nucleotides, the CDR3 is TGTGCCAGCAGCCAAGATCGCGGGGACCCCGGCTCTGGAAACACCATATATTTT. The chain recombines TRBV4-2 with TRBJ1-3, with a possible D match to TRBD1 (5 bases). The CDR3 contains 18 residues. Deletions cut 0 bases from V and 0 bases from J, with 15 bases between. CDR1 and CDR2 from the germline V gene are LGHNA and YNFKEQ.

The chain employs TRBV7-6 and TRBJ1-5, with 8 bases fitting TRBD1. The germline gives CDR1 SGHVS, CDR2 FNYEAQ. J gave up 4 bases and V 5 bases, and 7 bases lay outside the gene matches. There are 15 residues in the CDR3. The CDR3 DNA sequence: TGTGCCAGCAGCCCCGGGACAGGAGGGAATCAGCCCCAGCATTTT. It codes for CASSPGTGGNQPQHF.

The CDR3 DNA is TGTGCCAGCAGTCCTAGCCGGGGGGGGACACATGGAGAGCAGTACTTC. Its translation is CASSPSRGGTHGEQYF. The gene calls are TRBV7-8 and TRBJ2-7; TRBD2 aligns across 8 bases. Germline V gene data show CDR1 as SGHVS and CDR2 as FQNEAQ. This CDR3 region has 16 residues. The J segment lost 7 bases and the V segment lost 6 bases, leaving 17 bases of the junction unmatched.

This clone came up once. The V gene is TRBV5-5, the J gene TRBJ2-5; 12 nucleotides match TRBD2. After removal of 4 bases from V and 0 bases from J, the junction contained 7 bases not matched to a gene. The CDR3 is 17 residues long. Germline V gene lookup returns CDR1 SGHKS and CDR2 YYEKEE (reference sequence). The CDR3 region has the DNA TGTGCCAGCAGCCCGGGACTAGCGGGCATGTACCAAGAGACCCAGTACTTC. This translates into CASSPGLAGMYQETQYF.